This entry concerns a single T cell receptor beta chain. This CDR3 spans 16 amino acids. Germline V gene data show CDR1 as MNHEY and CDR2 as SVGEGT. V shed 5 bases and J shed 8 bases, with 22 bases lying between them. TCRdb reprocessed the RT-PCR reads with MiXCR, giving one entry per CDR3 protein. The table lists around 700,000 distinct CDR3 sequences, 14% of them singletons, with 3.6% in the top ten. Sequencing input: memory CD4+ T cells from blood. The J gene is TRBJ2-1, the V gene TRBV6-2 or TRBV6-3; D may be TRBD2 (5 bases). The receptor comes from a female donor in good health, serving as a healthy control. CDR3 protein: CASSPLWGVGLHEQFF. The CDR3 coding sequence is TGTGCCAGCAGTCCCCTGTGGGGAGTCGGCCTGCATGAGCAGTTCTTC.